This is a list of T cell receptor beta chains from one sample in a study of blood T cell repertoires in COVID-19. TCRdb's table, derived via immunoSEQ multiplex PCR, lists solely in-frame clones and lacks some. The data contain around 52,000 clones, around 80% of them singletons. The sample consisted of peripheral blood. The receptors derive from an elderly woman with acute or convalescent COVID-19. Both conserved end residues are part of each CDR3. The D gene is left open where the match is weak. Clone size is not always given. Where it is, it says once, few, many or a class for expanded clones.

d_gene,v_gene,abundance,j_gene,CDR3aa,CDR3nt
NA,TRBV5-4,NA,TRBJ1-1,CASSLGSDRYTEAFF,TGTGCCAGCAGCTTGGGATCGGACAGATACACTGAAGCTTTCTTT
NA,TRBV6-1,few,TRBJ1-3,CASSESGDTIYF,TGTGCCAGCAGTGAATCCGGGGACACCATATATTTT
TRBD1,TRBV6-6,NA,TRBJ2-2,CASGQPGQASTGELFF,TGTGCCAGCGGGCAACCGGGACAGGCCTCCACCGGGGAGCTGTTTTTT
NA,TRBV20-1,NA,TRBJ1-1,CSAAQGLGAFF,TGCAGTGCTGCACAGGGCCTGGGAGCTTTCTTT
TRBD2,TRBV14,NA,TRBJ2-1,CASSQTSGGAYNEQFF,TGTGCCAGCAGCCAAACAAGCGGGGGGGCCTACAATGAGCAGTTCTTC
TRBD1,TRBV4-1,NA,TRBJ1-5,CASSQDWDSVQPQHF,TGCGCCAGCAGCCAAGATTGGGACAGCGTGCAGCCCCAGCATTTT
NA,TRBV2,NA,TRBJ1-1,CASSVRGNTEAFF,TGTGCCAGCAGTGTGCGGGGGAACACTGAAGCTTTCTTT
TRBD1,TRBV9,NA,TRBJ1-6,CASSVGTVSNSPLHF,TGTGCCAGCAGCGTTGGGACAGTGAGTAATTCACCCCTCCACTTT
NA,TRBV28,NA,TRBJ1-5,CASSLRGFNQPQHF,TGTGCCAGCAGTTTGAGGGGGTTCAATCAGCCCCAGCATTTT
NA,TRBV14,once,TRBJ1-6,CASPPRGPPWGDSPLHF,TGTGCCAGCCCTCCCCGAGGACCCCCCTGGGGAGACTCACCCCTCCACTTT
NA,TRBV28,NA,TRBJ1-4,CASSGGRDEKLFF,TGTGCCAGCAGTGGGGGGAGGGATGAAAAACTGTTTTTT